The 21 T cell receptor beta chains reported below all come from one sample, sequenced in a study of blood T cell repertoires in COVID-19. Assay used: immunoSEQ multiplex PCR; TCRdb lists only in-frame clones, some missing. Here the sample spans around 320,000 clones, roughly 90% being singletons. Sequencing was done on a sample of PBMCs or T cells enriched from blood (not recorded which). Receptors were obtained from a woman in her late teens or twenties with acute COVID-19.

The V and J genes are TRBV27 and TRBJ1-2, with 9 bases fitting TRBD1. This CDR3 has 14 amino acids. Per the germline V gene, CDR1 is MNHEY and CDR2 is SMNVEV (reference sequence). V shed 6 bases and J 8 bases; nucleotides not matched to a gene: 10. CDR3 sequence: CASRITGGPRGYTF. In nucleotides, the CDR3 is TGTGCCAGCAGGATCACAGGGGGCCCGAGGGGCTACACCTTC.

The V gene is TRBV13, the J gene TRBJ1-2; TRBD1 might be the D (5 bases). Trimming pared 5 bases from V and 4 bases from J, leaving 20 bases between. Germline lookup yields CDR1 PRHDT and CDR2 FYEKMQ (reference sequence). This CDR3 comprises 16 residues. The CDR3 reads CASSPPPGLGVYGYTF. The CDR3 bases are TGTGCCAGCAGCCCCCCTCCGGGACTAGGGGTCTATGGCTACACCTTC.

J is TRBJ2-7 and V is TRBV6-5; D is perhaps TRBD1 (5 bases). In germline, CDR1 is MNHEY, CDR2 SVGAGI. The CDR3 loop spans 14 amino acids. With 6 bases removed from V and 2 bases from J, the gap between germline ends came to 14 bases. In nucleotides, the CDR3 is TGTGCCAGCAGGAAATTTGCGGACACCTACGAGCAGTACTTC. It specifies CASRKFADTYEQYF.

The chain recombines TRBV18 with TRBJ1-6; D possibly corresponds to TRBD1 (5 bases). V was clipped by 1 base and J by 7 bases, with 8 bases between them. The V gene's germline CDR1 is KGHSH and CDR2 LQKENI. The CDR3 covers 14 residues. CDR3 DNA: TGTGCCAGCTCACCACGGGAGGGGAATTCACCCCTCCACTTT. It codes for CASSPREGNSPLHF.

The chain is built from TRBV5-1 and TRBJ2-7, with D perhaps TRBD2 (5 bases). Germline V lookup: CDR1 SGHRS, CDR2 YFSETQ. Trimming shortened V by 0 bases and J by 0 bases, and 10 bases separated the two germline ends. The CDR3 is 15 residues long. This CDR3 reads CASSLGAGGSYEQYF. DNA of the CDR3: TGCGCCAGCAGCTTGGGGGCAGGAGGCTCCTACGAGCAGTACTTC.

The J gene is TRBJ1-5, the V gene TRBV27; 8 nucleotides match TRBD1. Germline-derived CDR1 and CDR2 are MNHEY and SMNVEV (reference sequence). The junction had 9 bases not matched to a gene; V was cut back by 4 bases and J by 4 bases. The CDR3 loop spans 16 amino acids. The CDR3 loop is CASSSMDRVGNQPQHF. The CDR3 coding sequence is TGTGCCAGCAGTTCCATGGACAGGGTGGGGAATCAGCCCCAGCATTTT.

On this clone itself: The sample has other DNA sequences that encode this CDR3 too. J is TRBJ2-7 and V is TRBV3-1 (or the pseudogene TRBV3-2); 9 nucleotides align to TRBD1. Germline V gene data show CDR1 as LGHDT and CDR2 as YNNKEL (reference sequence). The V gene end was trimmed by 2 bases and the J gene end by 7 bases; junction bases not matched to a gene: 6. The CDR3 spans 14 residues. CDR3 bases: TGTGCCAGCAGCCAAAGGGACAGGGCGGGGGAGCAGTACTTC. Its protein product is CASSQRDRAGEQYF.

The chain recombines TRBV5-6 with TRBJ2-5; the D is unclear. The CDR3 is 15 residues long. V lost 6 bases and J 0 bases, leaving 15 bases between the germline ends. CDR1 and CDR2 (germline): SGHDT, YYEEEE. The CDR3 DNA reads TGTGCCAGCACCCTTTACAATGTATACCAAGAGACCCAGTACTTC. It translates to CASTLYNVYQETQYF.

J is TRBJ2-2 and V is TRBV5-6; D uncertain. CDR1 and CDR2 (germline): SGHDT, YYEEEE. This CDR3 comprises 12 residues. Between the trimmed V and J ends, which lost 0 bases and 7 bases, there was a span of 4 bases. CDR3 DNA sequence: TGTGCCAGCAGCTTGGCGGGCGGGGAGCTGTTTTTT. As protein: CASSLAGGELFF.

The chain is built from TRBV5-5 and TRBJ1-1; weak D call: TRBD1 (6 bases). The CDR3 is 15 amino acids. Germline lookup yields CDR1 SGHKS and CDR2 YYEKEE (reference sequence). The V end was cut by 2 bases, the J end by 1 base, with 12 bases between. CDR3 loop: CASSFTLQGNTEAFF. Written as DNA, the CDR3 is TGTGCCAGCAGCTTCACCTTACAGGGGAACACTGAAGCTTTCTTT.

The J gene is TRBJ1-3, the V gene TRBV19, with 8 bases identical to TRBD1. V shed 6 bases and J 0 bases; nucleotides not matched to a gene: 4. Germline V gives CDR1 LNHDA, CDR2 SQIVND (reference sequence). This CDR3 contains 15 residues. The CDR3 reads CASSLGQGSGNTIYF. The CDR3 DNA reads as TGTGCCAGTAGCCTTGGACAGGGCTCTGGAAACACCATATATTTT. The variable domain in full, with the rest retrieved from reference TRBV19 and TRBJ1-3, is DGGITQSPKYLFRKEGQNVTLSCEQNLNHDAMYWYRQDPGQGLRLIYYSQIVNDFQKGDIAEGYSVSREKKESFPLTVTSAQKNPTAFYLCASSLGQGSGNTIYFGEGSWLTVV.

The genes are TRBV2 and TRBJ1-4; 8 nucleotides match TRBD1. V lost 4 bases, J lost 7 bases, and 5 bases stayed unmatched. This CDR3 is built from 14 residues. Germline V gene data show CDR1 as SNHLY and CDR2 as FYNNEI. The CDR3 coding sequence is TGTGCCAGCAGTGCCCAGGGGGCGCGTGAAAAACTGTTTTTT. This encodes CASSAQGAREKLFF.

This chain links TRBV2 with TRBJ2-3; 7 bases line up with TRBD2. CDR1 is SNHLY, CDR2 FYNNEI, per germline. V lost 2 bases to trimming and J lost 2 bases; unmatched junction nucleotides: 7. The CDR3 runs to 16 residues. In DNA form, the CDR3 reads TGTGCCAGCAGTGAACCTAGCGGCCTATACACAGATACGCAGTATTTT. This translates into CASSEPSGLYTDTQYF.

This chain joins TRBV11-1 and TRBJ2-7; TRBD1 is a possible D gene (5 bases). The V and J ends lost 3 bases and 3 bases respectively, with 9 bases between them. The CDR3 has 13 amino acids. The germline V gene encodes CDR1 SGHAT and CDR2 FQDESV (reference sequence). CDR3: CASSLDTSYEQYF. The CDR3 DNA reads TGTGCCAGCAGCTTGGACACCAGCTACGAGCAGTACTTC.

The chain recombines TRBV5-4 with TRBJ2-7, with 7 bases lining up with TRBD2. The germline CDR1 and CDR2 sequences are SGHNT and YYREEE (reference sequence). J was trimmed by 5 bases and V by 4 bases; bases with no gene match: 24. This CDR3 has 19 amino acids. CDR3 sequence: CASSLLPGTGEGFNNEQYF. DNA for the CDR3: TGTGCCAGCAGCCTACTTCCCGGGACCGGGGAGGGGTTCAATAACGAGCAGTACTTC.

This rearrangement joins TRBV12-5 to TRBJ1-1; D possibly corresponds to TRBD1 (6 bases). Germline V CDR1 and CDR2: LGHNT, FRNRAP. CDR3 length: 17 residues. V lost 0 bases to trimming and J lost 3 bases, with 17 bases between them. CDR3 bases: TGTGCTAGTGGTTTGGTAGTGGGCAGGGGTGTGGACACTGAAGCTTTCTTT. Protein: CASGLVVGRGVDTEAFF.

This chain links TRBV18 with TRBJ2-3, with TRBD2 matching over 7 bases. The CDR3 spans 18 residues. The V gene's germline CDR1 is KGHSH and CDR2 LQKENI. The ends lost 3 bases at V and 0 bases at J; junction bases unmatched: 12. The CDR3: CASSPRNGRTTSTDTQYF. The CDR3 nucleotides read TGTGCCAGCTCACCCCGTAACGGGAGGACGACTAGCACAGATACGCAGTATTTT.

This sequence joins TRBV7-2 and TRBJ1-5, with D possibly matching TRBD1 (6 bases). The CDR3 covers 14 residues. V was trimmed by 1 base and J by 7 bases, leaving 11 bases between them. Germline-derived CDR1 and CDR2 are SGHTA and FQGNSA. The CDR3 bases are TGTGCCAGCAGCTTAGGGGCAGGGGAACAGCCCCAGCATTTT. Translation gives CASSLGAGEQPQHF.

This clone was counted a single time. This chain joins TRBV9 and TRBJ1-1, with 9 bases that match TRBD1. With V trimmed by 0 bases and J by 11 bases, 11 bases remained unmatched. Germline V gene data show CDR1 as SGDLS and CDR2 as YYNGEE. This CDR3 is built from 15 residues. The chain's CDR3 is CASSVGDRVGGQAFF. The DNA of the CDR3 is TGTGCCAGCAGCGTAGGGGACAGGGTCGGTGGGCAGGCTTTCTTT.

The chain has TRBV14 and TRBJ2-7; 9 positions match TRBD2. This CDR3 has 14 residues. V shed 3 bases and J 6 bases; nucleotides not matched to a gene: 6. From germline, CDR1 is SGHDN and CDR2 FVKESK. CDR3 in DNA: TGTGCCAGCAGCCACGGCGGGAGGGCCCCCGAGCAGTACTTC. Translated, it gives CASSHGGRAPEQYF.

The J gene is TRBJ2-7, the V gene TRBV27, with D possibly matching TRBD1 (5 bases). Germline-derived CDR1 and CDR2 are MNHEY and SMNVEV (reference sequence). V was clipped by 0 bases and J by 2 bases, with 14 bases between them. This CDR3 spans 16 amino acids. The CDR3 DNA sequence: TGTGCCAGCAGTTTATCTAATTGGACACCGACCTACGAGCAGTACTTC. This gives the protein CASSLSNWTPTYEQYF.